One sample yielded the 18 T cell receptor beta chains listed below, sequenced in a study of glioma-infiltrating T cells. Amplification of TCR alpha and beta CDR3 regions from RNA used iRepertoire nested multiplex PCR. Via MiXCR, TCRdb re-called the multiplex PCR reads, giving one row per CDR3 protein. The repertoire holds more than 300,000 distinct CDR3 sequences, with 41% as singletons. The sample was glioma tissue, nonneoplastic brain tissue, or PBMCs (not recorded which). The receptors come from a human donor with low-grade glioma or glioblastoma, undergoing nonglioma brain surgery, or in good health (not recorded which).

This clonotype was counted ten times or more. The rearrangement joins TRBV6-1 to TRBJ1-5, with TRBD1 identical over 8 bases. J lost 1 base, V lost 5 bases, and 4 bases had no gene match. Germline CDR1 and CDR2: MNHNS and SASEGT. This CDR3 spans 15 amino acids. CDR3 sequence reads: CASSLNRGSNQPQHF. The CDR3 nucleotides are TGTGCCAGCAGTTTAAACAGGGGGAGCAATCAGCCCCAGCATTTT.

This clonotype was counted between two and nine times. The chain joins TRBV7-2 to TRBJ2-5, with D unclear. Trimming stripped 4 bases from V and 1 base from J, with 7 bases between. There are 13 residues in the CDR3. CDR1 and CDR2 (germline): SGHTA, FQGNSA. The CDR3 spells CASSYASQETQYF. CDR3 sequence (DNA): TGTGCCAGCAGCTATGCTTCCCAAGAGACCCAGTACTTC.

This clonotype came up many times. This chain joins TRBV4-3 and TRBJ2-7; D not certain. This CDR3 comprises 14 residues. Germline-derived CDR1 and CDR2 are LGHNA and YSLEER. With 0 bases removed from V and 1 base from J, the gap between germline ends came to 7 bases. In nucleotides, the CDR3 is TGCGCCAGCAGCCAAGATCCGTCTTCCTACGAGCAGTACTTC. Amino acids: CASSQDPSSYEQYF.

This clonotype was picked up a small number of times. The J gene is TRBJ1-5, the V gene TRBV20-1; D is perhaps TRBD1 (5 bases). The CDR3 covers 15 residues. The germline V and J ends were trimmed by 3 bases and 5 bases, with 17 bases remaining between them. Germline CDR1 and CDR2: DFQATT and SNEGSKA (reference sequence). CDR3 residues: CSASLPRVYYQPQHF. Written as DNA, the CDR3 is TGCAGTGCTAGTCTCCCCAGGGTCTATTATCAGCCCCAGCATTTT.

Remarks on this clonotype: A much larger clone differs by one base, so this may be a read error. The genes are TRBV27 and TRBJ2-7; TRBD2 matches 10 bases. The CDR3 contains 16 residues. The germline V gene has CDR1 MNHEY and CDR2 SMNVEV (reference sequence). V lost 7 bases, J lost 6 bases, and 15 bases stayed unmatched. The DNA of the CDR3 is TGTGCCAGCAACCCCGGGACTAGCGTATCCCCCCGCGAGCAGTACTTC. Translated: CASNPGTSVSPREQYF.

The V call is TRBV28, the J call TRBJ2-7; TRBD1 matches 10 bases. The CDR3 contains 17 residues. Germline CDR1 reads MDHEN; CDR2 reads SYDVKM. Trimming removed 4 bases from V and 5 bases from J; junction bases left unmatched: 14. The chain's CDR3 is CASSSIYPGQGTHEQYF. Written as DNA, the CDR3 is TGTGCCAGCAGTTCGATATATCCGGGACAGGGGACCCACGAGCAGTACTTC.

This chain uses TRBV6-1 with TRBJ1-5; 7 bases match TRBD1. Germline assignment: CDR1 MNHNS and CDR2 SASEGT. V shed 5 bases and J 5 bases; nucleotides not matched to a gene: 9. The CDR3 spans 15 residues. The CDR3 DNA is TGTGCCAGCAGTTACTCAGGGGGGCTTGATCAGCCCCAGCATTTT. It translates to CASSYSGGLDQPQHF.

In regard to this clonotype: This may stem from a read error, because a much larger clone lies one nucleotide away. The J gene is TRBJ2-3, the V gene TRBV6-6, with D unclear. Per germline, CDR1 MNHNY and CDR2 SVGAGI (reference sequence). The CDR3 runs 13 residues. CDR3 loop: CASSLLGTVTQYF. CDR3 DNA sequence: TGTGCCAGCAGTCTACTCGGCACAGTTACGCAGTATTTT.

The chain joins TRBV15 to TRBJ1-4; 9 bases agree with TRBD1. The CDR3 is 15 amino acids. V was clipped by 0 bases and J by 8 bases; unmatched bases: 4. Germline assignment: CDR1 LNHNV and CDR2 YYDKDF (reference sequence). CDR3 DNA: TGTGCCACCAGCAGAGATCGACAGGGGGGAGAAAAACTGTTTTTT. Encoded protein: CATSRDRQGGEKLFF.

This clonotype occurred many times. The rearrangement uses TRBV6-1 and TRBJ2-5; D call uncertain. The V and J ends lost 6 bases and 0 bases respectively, with 11 bases between them. This CDR3 has 14 amino acids. Germline CDR1 MNHNS, CDR2 SASEGT. The CDR3 here is CASRTETYQETQYF. CDR3 sequence (DNA): TGTGCCAGCAGGACCGAAACGTACCAAGAGACCCAGTACTTC.

To note about this clonotype: This clone may be a read error of a much larger clone one base away. V and J are TRBV28 and TRBJ1-3, with D unresolved. Germline CDR1 MDHEN, CDR2 SYDVKM. This CDR3 has 16 amino acids. V shed 4 bases and J shed 0 bases, with 13 bases lying between them. Here the CDR3 reads CASSSVTSSSGNTIYF. As DNA, the CDR3 is TGTGCCAGCAGTTCTGTGACGTCCAGCTCTGGAAACACCATATATTTT.

About this clonotype: One end of the junction is discordant with germline, which a read error may explain. This chain's CDR3 is CASSHGTWSSTDKQYF. CDR3 DNA: TGTGCCAGCAGCCACGGGACGTGGTCATCCACAGATAAGCAGTATTTT. The J gene is TRBJ2-3, the V gene TRBV14; D is tentatively TRBD1 or TRBD2 (5 bases each). The germline CDR1 and CDR2 sequences are SGHDN and FVKESK. The CDR3 is 16 amino acids.

This clonotype came up many times. This chain connects TRBV6-1 to TRBJ1-5; tentatively, D is TRBD1 (6 bases). V lost 6 bases, J lost 7 bases, and 13 bases lay in between. The length of the CDR3 is 13 residues. CDR1 MNHNS and CDR2 SASEGT come from the germline V gene. CDR3 in amino acids: CASSHREDQPQHF. The CDR3 bases are TGTGCCAGCAGCCACAGGGAGGACCAGCCCCAGCATTTT.

This chain uses TRBV12-3 or TRBV12-4 with TRBJ1-1; TRBD1 is a possible D gene (5 bases). The CDR3 is made up of 13 amino acids. Deletions cut 9 bases from V and 5 bases from J, with 16 bases between. The CDR3 coding sequence is TGTGCCAGTTTCCTGAATGGGGGGACTGAAGCTTTCTTT. Protein sequence: CASFLNGGTEAFF.

Concerning this clonotype: A much bigger clone sits one base away, suggesting this may be a read error. This chain uses TRBV27 with TRBJ1-2, with a weak D call TRBD1 (6 bases). Germline CDR1 MNHEY, CDR2 SMNVEV (reference sequence). The length of the CDR3 is 16 residues. CDR3 region: CASSSLGQLFNCGYTF. In nucleotides, the CDR3 is TGTGCCAGCAGTTCCCTGGGACAACTCTTTAACTGTGGCTACACCTTC.

This rearrangement joins TRBV20-1 to TRBJ1-6; D unresolved. Trimming stripped 1 base from V and 0 bases from J, with 13 bases between. CDR1 is DFQATT and CDR2 is SNEGSKA in the germline V gene (reference sequence). This CDR3 is 17 amino acids long. The CDR3 DNA sequence: TGCAGTGCTAGAGTTTTCGCCCAAGACTCCTATAATTCACCCCTCCACTTT. Its translation: CSARVFAQDSYNSPLHF.

This clonotype was detected only a few times. The chain employs TRBV30 and TRBJ1-1, with D unresolved. The CDR3 totals 11 residues. V dropped 5 bases and J dropped 1 base, with 5 bases sitting between them. Germline lookup yields CDR1 GTSNPN and CDR2 SVGIG (reference sequence). As DNA, the CDR3 is TGTGCCTGGGGGCAGAACACTGAAGCTTTCTTT. Its translation: CAWGQNTEAFF.

Note on this clonotype: The junction departs from the called germline gene at one end, perhaps through a read error. This chain links TRBV12-3 or TRBV12-4 with TRBJ1-1, with a possible D match to TRBD1 (6 bases). The CDR3 is 15 amino acids. CDR3 amino acids: CASSFKGGGDTKAFF. CDR3 coding DNA: TGTGCCAGCAGTTTTAAGGGGGGGGGGGACACTAAAGCTTTCTTT.